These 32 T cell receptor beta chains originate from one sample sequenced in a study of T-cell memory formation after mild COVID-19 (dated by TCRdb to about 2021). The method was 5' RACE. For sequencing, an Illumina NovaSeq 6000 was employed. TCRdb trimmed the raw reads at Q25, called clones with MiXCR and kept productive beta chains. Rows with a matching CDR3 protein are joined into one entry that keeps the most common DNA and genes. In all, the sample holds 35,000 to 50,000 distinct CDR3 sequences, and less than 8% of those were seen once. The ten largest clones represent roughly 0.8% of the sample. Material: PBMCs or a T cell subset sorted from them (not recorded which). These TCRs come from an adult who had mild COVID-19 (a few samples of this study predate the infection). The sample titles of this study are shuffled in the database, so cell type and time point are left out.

The CDR3 spells CASRRSATGGDSRFF. In nucleotides, the CDR3 is TGCGCCAGCAGACGCAGCGCGACAGGGGGCGATTCAAGGTTCTTC. V and J are TRBV5-1 and TRBJ2-1; 10 positions match TRBD1. The CDR3 totals 15 residues. CDR1 SGHRS and CDR2 YFSETQ come from the germline V gene. V was pared by 5 bases and J by 15 bases, with 17 bases of the junction left unmatched.

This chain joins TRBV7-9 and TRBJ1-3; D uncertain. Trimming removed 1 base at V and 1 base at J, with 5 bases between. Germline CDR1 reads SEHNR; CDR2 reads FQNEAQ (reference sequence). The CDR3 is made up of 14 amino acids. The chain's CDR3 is CASSLDPSGNTIYF. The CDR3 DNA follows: TGTGCCAGCAGCTTAGACCCTTCTGGAAACACCATATATTTT.

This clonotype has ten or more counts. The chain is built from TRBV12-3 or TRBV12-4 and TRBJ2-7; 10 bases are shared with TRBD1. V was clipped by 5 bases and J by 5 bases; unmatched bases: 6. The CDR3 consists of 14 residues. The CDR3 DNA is TGTGCCAGCAGTCCTCGACAGGGGGCTAACGAGCAGTACTTC. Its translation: CASSPRQGANEQYF.

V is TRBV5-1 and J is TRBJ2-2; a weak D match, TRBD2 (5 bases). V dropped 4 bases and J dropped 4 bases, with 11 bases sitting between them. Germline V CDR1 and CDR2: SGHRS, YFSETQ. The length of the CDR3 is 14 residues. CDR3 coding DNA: TGCGCCAGCAGCGGGGAGAGGACCACCGGGGAGCTGTTTTTT. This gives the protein CASSGERTTGELFF.

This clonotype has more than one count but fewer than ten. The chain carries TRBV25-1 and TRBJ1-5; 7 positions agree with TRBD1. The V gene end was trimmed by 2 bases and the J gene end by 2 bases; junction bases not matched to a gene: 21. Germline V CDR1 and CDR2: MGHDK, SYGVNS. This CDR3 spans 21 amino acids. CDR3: CASSEAPSHRGGRRGNQPQHF. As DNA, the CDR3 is TGTGCCAGCAGTGAAGCCCCCAGTCACCGAGGGGGCCGGAGAGGCAATCAGCCCCAGCATTTT.

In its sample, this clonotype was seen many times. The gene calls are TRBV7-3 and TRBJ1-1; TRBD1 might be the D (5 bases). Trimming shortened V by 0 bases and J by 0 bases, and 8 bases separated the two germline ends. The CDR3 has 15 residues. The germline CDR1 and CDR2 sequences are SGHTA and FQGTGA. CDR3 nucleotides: TGTGCCAGCAGCTTAACAGGGGCCCTGAACACTGAAGCTTTCTTT. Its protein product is CASSLTGALNTEAFF.

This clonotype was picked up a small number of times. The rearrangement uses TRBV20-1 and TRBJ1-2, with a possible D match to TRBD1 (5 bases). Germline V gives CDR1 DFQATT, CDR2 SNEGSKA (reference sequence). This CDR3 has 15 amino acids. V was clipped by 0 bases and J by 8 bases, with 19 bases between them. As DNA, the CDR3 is TGCAGTGCTAGAGAAAGCGGGACCCGGGGAAGAGGCTACACCTTC. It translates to CSARESGTRGRGYTF.

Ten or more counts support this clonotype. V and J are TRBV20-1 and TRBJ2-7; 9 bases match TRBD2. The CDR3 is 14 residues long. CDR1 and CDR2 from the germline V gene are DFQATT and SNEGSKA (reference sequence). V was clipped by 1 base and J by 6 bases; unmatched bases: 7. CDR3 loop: CSARAGTSLSEQYF. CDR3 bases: TGCAGTGCTAGAGCCGGGACTAGCCTCTCCGAGCAGTACTTC.

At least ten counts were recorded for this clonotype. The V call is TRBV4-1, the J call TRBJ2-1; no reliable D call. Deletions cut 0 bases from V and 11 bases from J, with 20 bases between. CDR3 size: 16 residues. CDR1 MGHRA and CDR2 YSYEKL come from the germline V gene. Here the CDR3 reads CASSQDKQPNLDKQFF. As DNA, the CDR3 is TGCGCCAGCAGCCAAGATAAACAGCCCAACTTGGATAAGCAGTTCTTC.

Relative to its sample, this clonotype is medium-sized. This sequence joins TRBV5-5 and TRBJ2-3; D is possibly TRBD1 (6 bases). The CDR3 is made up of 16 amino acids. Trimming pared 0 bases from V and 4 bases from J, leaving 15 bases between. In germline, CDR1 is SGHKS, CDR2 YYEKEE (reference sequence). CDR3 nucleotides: TGTGCCAGCAGCTTGGCGTCTCCCAGGGGAGCAGATACGCAGTATTTT. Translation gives CASSLASPRGADTQYF.

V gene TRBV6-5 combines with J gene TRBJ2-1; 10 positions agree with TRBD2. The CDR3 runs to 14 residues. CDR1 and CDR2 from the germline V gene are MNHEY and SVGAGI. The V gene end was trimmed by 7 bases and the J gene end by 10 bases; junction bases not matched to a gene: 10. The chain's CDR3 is CASMASGRQLEQFF. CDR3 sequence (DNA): TGTGCCAGCATGGCTAGCGGGAGACAACTAGAGCAGTTCTTC.

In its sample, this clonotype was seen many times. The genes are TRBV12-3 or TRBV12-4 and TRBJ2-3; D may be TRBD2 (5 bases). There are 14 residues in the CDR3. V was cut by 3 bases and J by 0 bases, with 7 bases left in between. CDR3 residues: CASSFVASTDTQYF. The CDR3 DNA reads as TGTGCCAGCAGTTTTGTAGCGAGCACAGATACGCAGTATTTT.

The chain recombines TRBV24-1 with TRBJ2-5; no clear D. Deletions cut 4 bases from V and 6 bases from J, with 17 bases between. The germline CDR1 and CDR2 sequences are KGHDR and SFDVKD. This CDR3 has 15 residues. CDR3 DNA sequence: TGTGCCACCAGTGACCCTCTGGGTAGTGTACAGACCCAGTACTTC. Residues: CATSDPLGSVQTQYF.

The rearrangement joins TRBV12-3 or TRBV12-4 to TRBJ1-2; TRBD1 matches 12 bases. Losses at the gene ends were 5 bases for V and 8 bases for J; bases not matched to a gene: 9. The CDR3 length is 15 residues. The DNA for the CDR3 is TGTGCCAGCAGTCCTCAGGGACAGGGGGCCTTCGGCTACACCTTC. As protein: CASSPQGQGAFGYTF.

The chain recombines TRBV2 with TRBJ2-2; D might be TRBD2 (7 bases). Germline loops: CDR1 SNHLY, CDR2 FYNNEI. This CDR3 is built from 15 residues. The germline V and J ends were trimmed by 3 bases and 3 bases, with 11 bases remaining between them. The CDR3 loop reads CASSDTGRDTGELFF. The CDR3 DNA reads TGTGCCAGCAGTGACACAGGGAGGGACACCGGGGAGCTGTTTTTT.

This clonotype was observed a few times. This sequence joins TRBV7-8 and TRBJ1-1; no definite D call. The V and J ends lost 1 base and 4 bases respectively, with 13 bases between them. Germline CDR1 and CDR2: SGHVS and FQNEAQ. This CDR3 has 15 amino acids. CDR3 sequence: CASSLESGVFTEAFF. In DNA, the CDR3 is TGTGCCAGCAGCTTAGAATCAGGAGTGTTCACTGAAGCTTTCTTT.

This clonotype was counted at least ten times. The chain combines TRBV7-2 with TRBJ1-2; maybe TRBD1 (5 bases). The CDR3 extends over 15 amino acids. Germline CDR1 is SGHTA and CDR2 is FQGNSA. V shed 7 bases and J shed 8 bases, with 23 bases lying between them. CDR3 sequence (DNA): TGTGCCAGCAACCTTGCCCCTCCAGGGCGGTCAGGCTACACCTTC. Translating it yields CASNLAPPGRSGYTF. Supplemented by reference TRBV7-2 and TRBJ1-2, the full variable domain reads GAGVSQSPSNKVTEKGKDVELRCDPISGHTALYWYRQSLGQGLEFLIYFQGNSAPDKSGLPSDRFSAERTGGSVSTLTIQRTQQEDSAVYLCASNLAPPGRSGYTFGSGTRLTVV.

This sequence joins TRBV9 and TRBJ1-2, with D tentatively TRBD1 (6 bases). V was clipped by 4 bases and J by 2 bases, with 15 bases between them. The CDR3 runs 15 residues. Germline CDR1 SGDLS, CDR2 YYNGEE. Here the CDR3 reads CASSLGGGRNYGYTF. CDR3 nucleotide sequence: TGTGCCAGCAGCCTAGGTGGGGGCAGGAACTATGGCTACACCTTC.

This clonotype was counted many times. CDR3 sequence: CASSSGLAGGGPTDTQYF. The CDR3 DNA reads TGCGCCAGCAGCTCGGGACTAGCGGGAGGGGGACCCACAGATACGCAGTATTTT. The chain joins TRBV5-1 to TRBJ2-3; 16 bases match TRBD2. The CDR3 runs 18 residues. V lost 3 bases and J lost 2; bases outside the gene matches: 6. Germline lookup yields CDR1 SGHRS and CDR2 YFSETQ.

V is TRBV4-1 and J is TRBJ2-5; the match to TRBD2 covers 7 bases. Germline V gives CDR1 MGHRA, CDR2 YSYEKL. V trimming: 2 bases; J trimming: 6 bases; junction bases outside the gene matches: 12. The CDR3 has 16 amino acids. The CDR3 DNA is TGCGCCAGCAGCCAACCCGGACTAGAGGGGAGCCAGACCCAGTACTTC. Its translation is CASSQPGLEGSQTQYF.

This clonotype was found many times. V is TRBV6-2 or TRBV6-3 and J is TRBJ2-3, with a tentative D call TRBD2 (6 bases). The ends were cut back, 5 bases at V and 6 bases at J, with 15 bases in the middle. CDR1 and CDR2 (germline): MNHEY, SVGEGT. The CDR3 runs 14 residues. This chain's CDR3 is CASSHGRSGDTQYF. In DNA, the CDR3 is TGTGCCAGCAGTCACGGGAGATCGGGGGATACGCAGTATTTT.

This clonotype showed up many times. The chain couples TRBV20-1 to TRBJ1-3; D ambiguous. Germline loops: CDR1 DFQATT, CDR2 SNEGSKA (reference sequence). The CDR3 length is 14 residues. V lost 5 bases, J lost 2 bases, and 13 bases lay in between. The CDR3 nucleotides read TGCAGTGCTCCGGCCGTCGGAACTGGAAACACCATATATTTT. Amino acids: CSAPAVGTGNTIYF.

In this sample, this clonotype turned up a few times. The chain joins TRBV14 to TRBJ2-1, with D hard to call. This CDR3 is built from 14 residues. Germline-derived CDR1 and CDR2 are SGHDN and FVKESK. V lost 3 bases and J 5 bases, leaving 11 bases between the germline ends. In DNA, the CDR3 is TGTGCCAGCAGCCATAATACAGTGAACAATGAGCAGTTCTTC. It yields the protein CASSHNTVNNEQFF.

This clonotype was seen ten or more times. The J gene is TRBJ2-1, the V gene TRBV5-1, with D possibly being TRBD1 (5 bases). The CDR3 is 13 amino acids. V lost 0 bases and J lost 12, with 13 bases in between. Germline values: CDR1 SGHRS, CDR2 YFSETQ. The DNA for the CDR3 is TGCGCCAGCAGCTTGGTTCCCCAGGGCCCGCAGTTCTTC. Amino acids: CASSLVPQGPQFF.

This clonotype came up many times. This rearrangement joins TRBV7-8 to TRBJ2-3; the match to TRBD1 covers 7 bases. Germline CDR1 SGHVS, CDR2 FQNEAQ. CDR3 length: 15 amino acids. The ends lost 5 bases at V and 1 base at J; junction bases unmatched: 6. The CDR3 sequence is CASSPGTAGTDTQYF. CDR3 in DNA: TGTGCCAGCAGCCCCGGGACAGCCGGCACAGATACGCAGTATTTT.

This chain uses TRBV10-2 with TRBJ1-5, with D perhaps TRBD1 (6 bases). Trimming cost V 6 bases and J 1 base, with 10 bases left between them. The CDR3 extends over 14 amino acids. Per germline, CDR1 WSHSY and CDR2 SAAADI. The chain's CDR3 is CASREQGSNQPQHF. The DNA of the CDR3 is TGCGCCAGCAGGGAACAGGGCAGCAATCAGCCCCAGCATTTT.

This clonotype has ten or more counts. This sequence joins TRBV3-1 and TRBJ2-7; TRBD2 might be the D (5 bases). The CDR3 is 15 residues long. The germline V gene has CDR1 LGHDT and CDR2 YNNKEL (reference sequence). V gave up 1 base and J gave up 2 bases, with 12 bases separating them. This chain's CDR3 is CASSQGPAGTYEQYF. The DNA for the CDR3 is TGTGCCAGCAGCCAAGGACCCGCGGGCACCTACGAGCAGTACTTC.

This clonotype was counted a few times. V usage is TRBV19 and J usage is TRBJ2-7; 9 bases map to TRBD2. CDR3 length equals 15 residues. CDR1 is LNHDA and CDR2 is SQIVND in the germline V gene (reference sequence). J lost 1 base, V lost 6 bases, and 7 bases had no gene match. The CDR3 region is CASRRGGHTSYEQYF. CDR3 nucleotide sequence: TGTGCCAGTAGGCGGGGGGGACACACGTCCTACGAGCAGTACTTC.

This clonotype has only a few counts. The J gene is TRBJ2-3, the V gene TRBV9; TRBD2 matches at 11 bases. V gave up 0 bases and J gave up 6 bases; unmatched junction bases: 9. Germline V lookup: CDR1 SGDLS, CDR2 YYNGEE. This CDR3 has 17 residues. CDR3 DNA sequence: TGTGCCAGCAGCGTAGTAGGTAGCGGGAGGGCCGCGGATACGCAGTATTTT. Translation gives CASSVVGSGRAADTQYF.

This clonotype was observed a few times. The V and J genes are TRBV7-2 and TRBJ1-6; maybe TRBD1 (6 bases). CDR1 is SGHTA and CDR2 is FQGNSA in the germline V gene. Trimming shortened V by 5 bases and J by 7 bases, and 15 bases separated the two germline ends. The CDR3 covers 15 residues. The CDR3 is CASSPPGAGNSPLHF. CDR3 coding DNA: TGTGCCAGCAGCCCCCCGGGGGCTGGGAATTCACCCCTCCACTTT.

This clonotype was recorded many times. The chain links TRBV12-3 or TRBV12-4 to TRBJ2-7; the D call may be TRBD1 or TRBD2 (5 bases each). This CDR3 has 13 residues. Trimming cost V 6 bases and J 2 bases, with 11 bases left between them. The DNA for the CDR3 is TGTGCCAGCAGCCGGGGCAGAGCCTACGAGCAGTACTTC. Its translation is CASSRGRAYEQYF.

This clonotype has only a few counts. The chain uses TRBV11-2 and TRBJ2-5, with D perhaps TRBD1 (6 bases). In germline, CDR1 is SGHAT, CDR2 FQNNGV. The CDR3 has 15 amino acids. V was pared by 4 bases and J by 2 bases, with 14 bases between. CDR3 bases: TGTGCCAGCAGCTCCAACAGGGCCCCACAAGAGACCCAGTACTTC. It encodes CASSSNRAPQETQYF.